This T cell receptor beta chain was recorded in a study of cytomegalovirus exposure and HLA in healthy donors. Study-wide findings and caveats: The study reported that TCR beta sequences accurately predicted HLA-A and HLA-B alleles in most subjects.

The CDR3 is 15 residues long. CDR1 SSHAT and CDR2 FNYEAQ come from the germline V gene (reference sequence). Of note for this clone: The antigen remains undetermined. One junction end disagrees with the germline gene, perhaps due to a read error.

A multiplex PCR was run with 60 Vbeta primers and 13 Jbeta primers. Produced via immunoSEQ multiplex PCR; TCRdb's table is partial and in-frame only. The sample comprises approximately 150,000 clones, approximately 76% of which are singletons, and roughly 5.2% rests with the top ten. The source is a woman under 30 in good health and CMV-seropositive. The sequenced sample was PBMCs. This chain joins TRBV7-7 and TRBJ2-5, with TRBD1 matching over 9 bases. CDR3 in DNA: TGTGCTAGCAGCTTTGGGACAGGGATCGGAGAGACCCAGTACTTC. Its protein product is CASSFGTGIGETQYF.